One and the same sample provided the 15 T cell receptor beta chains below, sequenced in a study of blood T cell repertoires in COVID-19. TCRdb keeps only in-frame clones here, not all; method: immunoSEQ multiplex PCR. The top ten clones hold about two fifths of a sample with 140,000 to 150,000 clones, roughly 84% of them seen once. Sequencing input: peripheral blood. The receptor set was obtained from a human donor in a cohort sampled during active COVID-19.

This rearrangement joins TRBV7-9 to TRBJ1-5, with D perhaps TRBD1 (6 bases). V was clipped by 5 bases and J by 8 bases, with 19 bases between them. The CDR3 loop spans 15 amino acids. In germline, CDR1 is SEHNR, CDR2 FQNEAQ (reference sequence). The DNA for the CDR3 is TGTGCCAGCAGCAAGGGACATAGCGCATCAGAGCCCCAGCATTTT. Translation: CASSKGHSASEPQHF. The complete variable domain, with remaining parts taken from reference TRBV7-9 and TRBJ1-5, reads DTGVSQNPRHKITKRGQNVTFRCDPISEHNRLYWYRQTLGQGPEFLTYFQNEAQLEKSRLLSDRFSAERPKGSFSTLEIQRTEQGDSAMYLCASSKGHSASEPQHFGDGTRLSIL.

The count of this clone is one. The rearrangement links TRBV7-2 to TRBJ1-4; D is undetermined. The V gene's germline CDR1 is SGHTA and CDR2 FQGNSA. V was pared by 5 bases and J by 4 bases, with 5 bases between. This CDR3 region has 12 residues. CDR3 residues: CASSPLNEKLFF. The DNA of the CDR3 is TGTGCCAGCAGCCCCCTTAATGAAAAACTGTTTTTT. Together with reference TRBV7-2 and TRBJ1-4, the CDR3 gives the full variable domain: GAGVSQSPSNKVTEKGKDVELRCDPISGHTALYWYRQSLGQGLEFLIYFQGNSAPDKSGLPSDRFSAERTGGSVSTLTIQRTQQEDSAVYLCASSPLNEKLFFGSGTQLSVL.

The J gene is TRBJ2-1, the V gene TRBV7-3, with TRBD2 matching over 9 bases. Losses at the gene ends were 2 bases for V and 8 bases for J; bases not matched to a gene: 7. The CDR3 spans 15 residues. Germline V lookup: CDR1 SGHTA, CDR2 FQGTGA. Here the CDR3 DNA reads TGTGCCAGCAGCTTAGCGGGAGGGCCCTCGGATGAGCAGTTCTTC. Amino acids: CASSLAGGPSDEQFF.

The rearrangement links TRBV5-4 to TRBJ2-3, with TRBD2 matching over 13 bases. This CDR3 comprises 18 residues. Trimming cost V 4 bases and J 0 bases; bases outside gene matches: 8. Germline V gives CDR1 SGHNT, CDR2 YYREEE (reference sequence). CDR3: CASSQTSGRLVSTDTQYF. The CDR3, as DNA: TGTGCCAGCAGCCAGACTAGCGGGAGGCTAGTCAGCACAGATACGCAGTATTTT.

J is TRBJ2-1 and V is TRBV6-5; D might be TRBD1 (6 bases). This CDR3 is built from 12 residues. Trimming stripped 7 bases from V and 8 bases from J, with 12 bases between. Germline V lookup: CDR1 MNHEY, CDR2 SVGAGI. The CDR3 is CASTSGADEQFF. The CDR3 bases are TGTGCCAGCACCTCAGGGGCGGATGAGCAGTTCTTC.

CDR3 coding DNA: TGTGCCAGTAGTATCGGGCTAGCGGGAGGGAGGGATGTCAATGAGCAGTTCTTC. As protein: CASSIGLAGGRDVNEQFF. The rearrangement joins TRBV19 to TRBJ2-1, with 12 positions matching TRBD2. From germline, CDR1 is LNHDA and CDR2 SQIVND (reference sequence). The CDR3 totals 18 residues. The V segment lost 3 bases and the J segment 6 bases; nucleotides outside the gene matches: 12.

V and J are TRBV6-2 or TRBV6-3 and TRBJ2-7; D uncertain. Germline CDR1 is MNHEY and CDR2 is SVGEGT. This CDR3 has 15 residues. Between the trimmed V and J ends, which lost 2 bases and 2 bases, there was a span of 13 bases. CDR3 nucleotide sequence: TGTGCCAGCAGTTACGACCCCAGCGAGCCCTACGAGCAGTACGTC. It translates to CASSYDPSEPYEQYV.

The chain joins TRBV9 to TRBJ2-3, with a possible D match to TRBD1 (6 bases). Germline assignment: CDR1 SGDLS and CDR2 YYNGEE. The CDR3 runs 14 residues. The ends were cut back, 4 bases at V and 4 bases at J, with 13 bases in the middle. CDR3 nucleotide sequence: TGTGCCAGCAGCTCCGGGACACTCCCAGATACGCAGTATTTT. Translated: CASSSGTLPDTQYF. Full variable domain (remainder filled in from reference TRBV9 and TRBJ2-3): DSGVTQTPKHLITATGQRVTLRCSPRSGDLSVYWYQQSLDQGLQFLIQYYNGEERAKGNILERFSAQQFPDLHSELNLSSLELGDSALYFCASSSGTLPDTQYFGPGTRLTVL.

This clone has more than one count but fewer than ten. This chain's CDR3 is CASSPEGGADTQYF. CDR3 bases: TGTGCCAGCTCGCCGGAGGGTGGCGCAGATACGCAGTATTTT. This chain links TRBV18 with TRBJ2-3; weak D call: TRBD2 (6 bases). The germline V gene encodes CDR1 KGHSH and CDR2 LQKENI. The CDR3 covers 14 residues. The V end lost 6 bases, the J end lost 4 bases, and 14 bases lay between the germline ends.

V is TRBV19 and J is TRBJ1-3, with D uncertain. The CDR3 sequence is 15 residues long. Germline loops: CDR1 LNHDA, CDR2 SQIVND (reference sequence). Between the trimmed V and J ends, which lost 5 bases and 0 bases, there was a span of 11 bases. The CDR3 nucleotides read TGTGCCAGTAGTGGCGGACTGAACTCTGGAAACACCATATATTTT. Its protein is CASSGGLNSGNTIYF.

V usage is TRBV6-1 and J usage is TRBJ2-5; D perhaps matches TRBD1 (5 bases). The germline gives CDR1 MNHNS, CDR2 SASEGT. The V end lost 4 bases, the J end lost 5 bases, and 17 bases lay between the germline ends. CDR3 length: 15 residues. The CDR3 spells CASSGATDPGETQYF. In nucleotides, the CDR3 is TGTGCCAGCAGTGGAGCCACAGACCCAGGGGAGACCCAGTACTTC.

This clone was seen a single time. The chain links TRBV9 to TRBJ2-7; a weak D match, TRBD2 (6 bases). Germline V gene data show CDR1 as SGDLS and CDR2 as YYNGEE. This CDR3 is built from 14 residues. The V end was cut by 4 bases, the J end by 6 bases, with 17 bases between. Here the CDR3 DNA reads TGTGCCAGCAGCCCTGGGACGGTGGGGGGCGAGCAGTACTTC. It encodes CASSPGTVGGEQYF. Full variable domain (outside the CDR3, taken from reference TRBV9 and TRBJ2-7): DSGVTQTPKHLITATGQRVTLRCSPRSGDLSVYWYQQSLDQGLQFLIQYYNGEERAKGNILERFSAQQFPDLHSELNLSSLELGDSALYFCASSPGTVGGEQYFGPGTRLTVT.

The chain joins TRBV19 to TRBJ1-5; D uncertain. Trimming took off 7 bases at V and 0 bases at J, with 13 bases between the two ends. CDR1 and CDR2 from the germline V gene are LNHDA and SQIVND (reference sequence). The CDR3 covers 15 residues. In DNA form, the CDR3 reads TGTGCCAGTACCCCCCGGTCCAATAGCAATCAGCCCCAGCATTTT. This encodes CASTPRSNSNQPQHF.

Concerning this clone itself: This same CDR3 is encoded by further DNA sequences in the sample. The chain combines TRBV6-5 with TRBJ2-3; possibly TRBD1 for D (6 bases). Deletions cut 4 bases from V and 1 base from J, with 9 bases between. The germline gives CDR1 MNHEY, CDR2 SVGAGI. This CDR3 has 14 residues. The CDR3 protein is CASSSRGGTDTQYF. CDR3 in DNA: TGTGCCAGCAGTTCCAGGGGAGGCACAGATACGCAGTATTTT.

The CDR3 sequence: CASQYAGSMTGELFF. The CDR3 nucleotides are TGCGCCAGCCAGTACGCGGGGAGCATGACCGGGGAGCTGTTTTTT. The chain combines TRBV5-1 with TRBJ2-2, with a possible D match to TRBD2 (6 bases). Per germline, CDR1 SGHRS and CDR2 YFSETQ. The ends were cut back, 7 bases at V and 5 bases at J, with 18 bases in the middle. The CDR3 is 15 amino acids. The full variable domain, its missing parts supplied by reference TRBV5-1 and TRBJ2-2, is KAGVTQTPRYLIKTRGQQVTLSCSPISGHRSVSWYQQTPGQGLQFLFEYFSETQRNKGNFPGRFSGRQFSNSRSEMNVSTLELGDSALYLCASQYAGSMTGELFFGEGSRLTVL.